This T cell receptor beta chain came from a study of shared clonotypes between healthy human individuals. Study observations and caveats: Only a few donors were included, so the genetic and exposure-history diversity represented was limited.

Details on this clone: No antigen is known for it.

In germline, CDR1 is SGHRS, CDR2 YFSETQ. This CDR3 spans 18 amino acids. The trim removed 4 bases at V and 7 bases at J, leaving 20 bases unmatched. CD4+ cells were split into CD45RA+ naive and CD45RA-negative memory subsets. Authors' analysis steps: Without quality scores, immunoSEQ junctional reads could not be filtered like full-length reads. Clones were sequenced by immunoSEQ multiplex PCR, and TCRdb holds only the in-frame ones, with some missing. The V and J calls and clone size come from that table; D and trimming were worked out from the DNA. This table holds hundreds of thousands of clones, roughly 70% found once.

This TCR was recovered from a woman in her twenties or thirties in good health. This rearrangement joins TRBV5-1 to TRBJ2-1, with 7 bases identical to TRBD1. The sample comprised memory CD4+ T cells sorted from blood. Indicated subset: CD45RA-negative fraction. The CDR3 bases are TGCGCCAGCAGCCTCAAACAGGGGCTGGAGGACTTCAGGAATGAGCAGTTCTTC. This translates into CASSLKQGLEDFRNEQFF.